These 23 T cell receptor beta chains were sequenced from one sample in a study of blood T cell repertoires in COVID-19. TCRdb's copy holds only in-frame clones and misses some; the assay was immunoSEQ multiplex PCR. The sample comprises roughly 160,000 clones, 82% of which are singletons, and 8% to 11% rests with the top ten. The specimen sequenced was peripheral blood. All receptors derive from an elderly woman with active or convalescent COVID-19.

The chain carries TRBV9 and TRBJ1-1; D remains ambiguous. From germline, CDR1 is SGDLS and CDR2 YYNGEE. V was trimmed by 4 bases and J by 0 bases, leaving 10 bases between them. This CDR3 region has 14 residues. The chain's CDR3 is CASSPEALNTEAFF. The CDR3 coding sequence is TGTGCCAGCAGCCCAGAGGCGTTGAACACTGAAGCTTTCTTT.

The sample holds a few counts of this clone. The chain has TRBV29-1 and TRBJ1-1, with no clear D. CDR1 SQVTM and CDR2 ANQGSEA come from the germline V gene. V was clipped by 4 bases and J by 4 bases, with 16 bases between them. The CDR3 is made up of 14 amino acids. The CDR3 sequence: CSVVRQALGTEAFF. The CDR3 DNA sequence: TGCAGCGTTGTGCGTCAGGCCCTCGGCACTGAAGCTTTCTTT.

The chain has TRBV19 and TRBJ2-1, with 8 bases that match TRBD2. CDR1 LNHDA and CDR2 SQIVND come from the germline V gene (reference sequence). CDR3 length: 13 amino acids. V gave up 3 bases and J gave up 7 bases; unmatched junction bases: 2. CDR3 nucleotides: TGTGCCAGTAGTATTCCTAGCGGGAATGAGCAGTTCTTC. This gives the protein CASSIPSGNEQFF.

J is TRBJ2-7 and V is TRBV28, with 11 bases matching TRBD1. CDR3 size: 15 residues. Unmatched junction bases numbered 11, after V lost 7 bases and J lost 6 bases. Germline CDR1 is MDHEN and CDR2 is SYDVKM. The CDR3 is CASTEGGQGDPEQYF. DNA for the CDR3: TGTGCCAGCACCGAGGGGGGACAGGGGGATCCCGAGCAGTACTTC.

V and J are TRBV3-1 (or the pseudogene TRBV3-2) and TRBJ2-2; the match to TRBD1 covers 7 bases. Looked up from germline, CDR1 is LGHDT and CDR2 is YNNKEL (reference sequence). Trimming took 4 bases from V and 4 from J; bases not matched to a gene: 3. This CDR3 contains 14 residues. The CDR3 DNA follows: TGTGCCAGCAGCCCGACAGGGTCCACCGGGGAGCTGTTTTTT. Amino acid sequence: CASSPTGSTGELFF.

The V call is TRBV18, the J call TRBJ2-1, with D unresolved. Germline CDR1 reads KGHSH; CDR2 reads LQKENI. The V and J ends lost 1 base and 5 bases respectively, with 6 bases between them. This CDR3 has 13 residues. This CDR3 reads CASSPLEDNEQFF. The CDR3, as DNA: TGTGCCAGCTCACCACTAGAAGACAATGAGCAGTTCTTC.

The chain couples TRBV27 to TRBJ1-5; 8 bases fit TRBD1. V shed 1 base, J shed 6 bases, and the junction held 11 bases outside the gene matches. Germline V gene sequence: CDR1 MNHEY, CDR2 SMNVEV (reference sequence). CDR3 length: 17 amino acids. The CDR3 DNA follows: TGTGCCAGCAGTTTATTCGCAGGGGGCGCATCGTCTCAGCCCCAGCATTTT. The encoded protein is CASSLFAGGASSQPQHF.

This chain joins TRBV19 and TRBJ2-3; tentative D call: TRBD2 (6 bases). Per the germline V gene, CDR1 is LNHDA and CDR2 is SQIVND (reference sequence). The ends were cut back, 3 bases at V and 4 bases at J, with 11 bases in the middle. This CDR3 has 14 amino acids. In DNA form, the CDR3 reads TGTGCCAGTAGTATTAATCGCGGGGCAGATACGCAGTATTTT. It yields the protein CASSINRGADTQYF.

V is TRBV7-2 and J is TRBJ1-5; no reliable D call. Trimming took off 5 bases at V and 2 bases at J, with 10 bases between the two ends. Germline values: CDR1 SGHTA, CDR2 FQGNSA. CDR3 length: 14 residues. In DNA form, the CDR3 reads TGTGCCAGCAGCCCGCGACGGGGCAATCAGCCCCAGCATTTT. This encodes CASSPRRGNQPQHF.

The chain carries TRBV19 and TRBJ2-5; 8 bases map to TRBD2. V lost 2 bases, J lost 2 bases, and 10 bases stayed unmatched. Germline V gene sequence: CDR1 LNHDA, CDR2 SQIVND (reference sequence). The CDR3 covers 17 residues. The CDR3 nucleotides are TGTGCCAGTAGTATAACGGCGAGCGGGGGCCCTCAAGAGACCCAGTACTTC. It yields the protein CASSITASGGPQETQYF.

In its sample, this clone was seen once. As DNA, the CDR3 is TGTGCCAGTAGTATAGGTGTTGGGACTAGAGTAGATACGCAGTATTTT. Its protein is CASSIGVGTRVDTQYF. The chain carries TRBV19 and TRBJ2-3, with TRBD2 matching 8 bases. Germline CDR1 is LNHDA and CDR2 is SQIVND (reference sequence). The CDR3 spans 16 residues. J lost 5 bases, V lost 1 base, and 8 bases had no gene match.

This clone is a singleton in its sample. V is TRBV5-1 and J is TRBJ2-7; 14 nucleotides agree with TRBD2. The CDR3 is 16 residues long. J was trimmed by 4 bases and V by 4 bases; bases with no gene match: 7. Germline CDR1 reads SGHRS; CDR2 reads YFSETQ. The CDR3: CASSPGTSGRRYEQYF. In nucleotides, the CDR3 is TGCGCCAGCAGCCCTGGGACTAGCGGGAGAAGGTACGAGCAGTACTTC.

J is TRBJ2-5 and V is TRBV20-1; D uncertain. This CDR3 region has 10 residues. CDR1 and CDR2 (germline): DFQATT, SNEGSKA (reference sequence). Trimming removed 6 bases from V and 5 bases from J, with 7 bases in between. DNA for the CDR3: TGCAGTGCCGTCAGGGAGACCCAGTACTTC. This sequence encodes CSAVRETQYF.

J is TRBJ2-2 and V is TRBV3-1 (or the pseudogene TRBV3-2); D remains ambiguous. The ends were cut back, 3 bases at V and 1 base at J, with 9 bases in the middle. Germline V gene data show CDR1 as LGHDT and CDR2 as YNNKEL (reference sequence). The CDR3 has 15 residues. This CDR3 is CASSQSYRNTGELFF. The CDR3 DNA follows: TGTGCCAGCAGCCAGAGTTATAGGAACACCGGGGAGCTGTTTTTT.

The V call is TRBV23-1, the J call TRBJ2-2; the D is unclear. TRBV23-1 is labeled an ORF, and its function is uncertain. The CDR3 runs 18 residues. V lost 3 bases to trimming and J lost 7 bases, with 24 bases between them. The CDR3 loop reads CASSHHPLQPPLDGELFF. The CDR3 nucleotides read TGCGCCAGCAGTCACCACCCTTTACAGCCCCCCCTTGACGGGGAGCTGTTTTTT.

The genes are TRBV27 and TRBJ2-3, with 7 bases that match TRBD1. J lost 2 bases, V lost 4 bases, and 9 bases had no gene match. This CDR3 region has 16 residues. Germline values: CDR1 MNHEY, CDR2 SMNVEV (reference sequence). The CDR3 is CASSSNRGPATDTQYF. The CDR3 DNA is TGTGCCAGCAGTTCTAACAGGGGCCCAGCCACAGATACGCAGTATTTT.

The V and J genes are TRBV4-1 and TRBJ1-6; a weak D match, TRBD1 (5 bases). Trimming removed 1 base from V and 7 bases from J, with 17 bases in between. This CDR3 comprises 17 residues. CDR1 and CDR2 from the germline V gene are MGHRA and YSYEKL. CDR3 nucleotide sequence: TGCGCCAGCAGCCAAGCGTTCTCAAGGGGCAGAAATTCACCCCTCCACTTT. Protein sequence: CASSQAFSRGRNSPLHF.

This clone turned up a few times. The chain links TRBV12-3 or TRBV12-4 to TRBJ1-2; no clear D. V gave up 3 bases and J gave up 8 bases, with 13 bases separating them. CDR3 length: 13 amino acids. The CDR3 loop reads CASSLKGDTGYTF. The CDR3 DNA reads TGTGCCAGCAGTTTGAAAGGTGACACGGGCTACACCTTC.

The V call is TRBV6-1, the J call TRBJ1-2; TRBD1 aligns across 7 bases. From germline, CDR1 is MNHNS and CDR2 SASEGT. CDR3 length: 19 residues. Unmatched junction bases numbered 20, after V lost 4 bases and J lost 3 bases. This chain's CDR3 is CASSGFLRDSGPLDYGYTF. In DNA, the CDR3 is TGTGCCAGCAGTGGCTTCCTCCGGGACAGTGGCCCTTTGGACTATGGCTACACCTTC.

V is TRBV7-3 and J is TRBJ2-5; 11 positions agree with TRBD2. J lost 4 bases, V lost 3 bases, and 4 bases had no gene match. The length of the CDR3 is 15 residues. Germline V lookup: CDR1 SGHTA, CDR2 FQGTGA. CDR3 bases: TGTGCCAGCAGCTTGGGGCTAGCGGGAGGAGAGACCCAGTACTTC. Protein product: CASSLGLAGGETQYF.

This chain uses TRBV5-6 with TRBJ2-7; TRBD1 agrees at 9 bases. Per the germline V gene, CDR1 is SGHDT and CDR2 is YYEEEE. After removal of 2 bases from V and 12 bases from J, the junction contained 3 bases not matched to a gene. The CDR3 extends over 11 amino acids. CDR3 bases: TGTGCCAGCAGCTTACGGGACAGGGTGTACTTC. As protein: CASSLRDRVYF.

CDR3 in amino acids: CASRRPVAGGIEQYF. CDR3 sequence (DNA): TGTGCCAGCAGACGTCCCGTGGCGGGAGGAATTGAGCAGTACTTC. V gene TRBV6-5 combines with J gene TRBJ2-7; 8 nucleotides match TRBD2. Germline lookup yields CDR1 MNHEY and CDR2 SVGAGI. V trimming: 6 bases; J trimming: 7 bases; junction bases outside the gene matches: 14. The CDR3 length is 15 residues.

The rearrangement uses TRBV9 and TRBJ2-2, with TRBD1 identical over 8 bases. This CDR3 region has 15 residues. Germline V lookup: CDR1 SGDLS, CDR2 YYNGEE. The V segment lost 4 bases and the J segment 2 bases; nucleotides outside the gene matches: 4. The CDR3: CASSPQGANTGELFF. The CDR3 DNA reads TGTGCCAGCAGCCCGCAGGGGGCAAACACCGGGGAGCTGTTTTTT.